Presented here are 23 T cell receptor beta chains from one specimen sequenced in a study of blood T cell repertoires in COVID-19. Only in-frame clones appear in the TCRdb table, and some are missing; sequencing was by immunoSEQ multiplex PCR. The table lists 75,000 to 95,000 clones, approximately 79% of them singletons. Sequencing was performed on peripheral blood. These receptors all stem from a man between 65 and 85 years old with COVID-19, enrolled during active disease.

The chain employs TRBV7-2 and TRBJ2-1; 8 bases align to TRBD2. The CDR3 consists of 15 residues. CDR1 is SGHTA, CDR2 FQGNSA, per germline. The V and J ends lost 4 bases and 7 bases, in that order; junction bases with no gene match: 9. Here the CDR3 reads CASSYPGGSGNEQFF. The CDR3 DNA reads TGTGCCAGCAGCTACCCGGGAGGGTCTGGGAATGAGCAGTTCTTC.

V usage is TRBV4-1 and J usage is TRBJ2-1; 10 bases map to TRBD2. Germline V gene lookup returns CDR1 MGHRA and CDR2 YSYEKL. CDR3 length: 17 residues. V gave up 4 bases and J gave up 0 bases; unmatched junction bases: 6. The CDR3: CASSLTRTSGSYNEQFF. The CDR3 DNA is TGCGCCAGCAGCCTCACCCGGACTAGCGGCTCCTACAATGAGCAGTTCTTC.

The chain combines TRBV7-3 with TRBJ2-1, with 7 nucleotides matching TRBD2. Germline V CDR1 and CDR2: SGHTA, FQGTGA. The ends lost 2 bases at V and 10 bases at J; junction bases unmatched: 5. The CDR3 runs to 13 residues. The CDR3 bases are TGTGCCAGCAGCTTACCGGGAGCGGGGGAGCAGTTCTTC. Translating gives CASSLPGAGEQFF.

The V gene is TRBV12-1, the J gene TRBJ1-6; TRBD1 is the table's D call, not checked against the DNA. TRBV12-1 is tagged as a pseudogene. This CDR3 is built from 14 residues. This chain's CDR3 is CASSATGGNSPLHF. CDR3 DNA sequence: TGTGCCAGCAGCGCGACAGGGGGAAATTCACCCCTCCACTTT.

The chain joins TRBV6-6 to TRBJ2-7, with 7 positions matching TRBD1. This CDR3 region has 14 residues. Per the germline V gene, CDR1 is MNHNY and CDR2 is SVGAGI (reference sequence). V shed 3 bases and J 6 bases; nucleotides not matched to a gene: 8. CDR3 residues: CASSYPGQSAEQYF. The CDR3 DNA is TGTGCCAGCAGTTATCCGGGACAGAGTGCCGAGCAGTACTTC.

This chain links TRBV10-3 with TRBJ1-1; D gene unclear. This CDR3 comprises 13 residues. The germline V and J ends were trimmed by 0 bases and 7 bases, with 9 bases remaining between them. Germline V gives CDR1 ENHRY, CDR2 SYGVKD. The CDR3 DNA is TGTGCCATCAGTGAGTCGTCAGGAAGTGAAGCTTTCTTT. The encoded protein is CAISESSGSEAFF.

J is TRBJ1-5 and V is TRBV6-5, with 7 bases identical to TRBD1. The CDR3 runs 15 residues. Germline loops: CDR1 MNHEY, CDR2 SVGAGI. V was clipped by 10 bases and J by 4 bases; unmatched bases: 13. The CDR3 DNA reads TGTGCCACTTCGAAGGGACAGCTACTGAATCAGCCCCAGCATTTT. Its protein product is CATSKGQLLNQPQHF.

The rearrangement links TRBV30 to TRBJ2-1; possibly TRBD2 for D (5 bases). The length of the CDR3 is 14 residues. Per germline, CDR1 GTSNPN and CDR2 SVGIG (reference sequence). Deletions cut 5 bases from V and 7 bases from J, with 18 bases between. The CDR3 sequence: CAWASERAVNEQFF. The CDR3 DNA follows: TGTGCCTGGGCGAGCGAGAGGGCGGTTAATGAGCAGTTCTTC.

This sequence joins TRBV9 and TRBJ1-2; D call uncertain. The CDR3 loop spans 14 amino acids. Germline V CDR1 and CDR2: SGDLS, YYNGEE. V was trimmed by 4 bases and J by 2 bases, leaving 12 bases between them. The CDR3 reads CASSTSVGNYGYTF. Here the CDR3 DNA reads TGTGCCAGCAGCACGAGTGTCGGGAACTATGGCTACACCTTC.

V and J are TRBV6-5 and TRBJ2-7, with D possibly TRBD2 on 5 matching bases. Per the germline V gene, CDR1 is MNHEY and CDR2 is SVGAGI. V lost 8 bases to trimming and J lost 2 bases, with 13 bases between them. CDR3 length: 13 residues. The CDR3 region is CASEGERTYEQYF. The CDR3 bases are TGTGCCAGCGAAGGCGAGCGGACCTACGAGCAGTACTTC.

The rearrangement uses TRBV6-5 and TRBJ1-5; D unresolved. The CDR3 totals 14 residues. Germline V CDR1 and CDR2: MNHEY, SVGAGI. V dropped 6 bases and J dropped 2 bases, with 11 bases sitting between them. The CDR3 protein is CASRIAYGNQPQHF. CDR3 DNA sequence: TGTGCCAGCAGGATAGCTTATGGCAATCAGCCCCAGCATTTT.

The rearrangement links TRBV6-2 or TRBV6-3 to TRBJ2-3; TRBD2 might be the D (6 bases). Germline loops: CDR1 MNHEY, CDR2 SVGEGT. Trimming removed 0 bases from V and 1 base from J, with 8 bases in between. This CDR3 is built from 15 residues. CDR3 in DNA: TGTGCCAGCAGTTACTCCGGGACTGGCACAGATACGCAGTATTTT. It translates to CASSYSGTGTDTQYF.

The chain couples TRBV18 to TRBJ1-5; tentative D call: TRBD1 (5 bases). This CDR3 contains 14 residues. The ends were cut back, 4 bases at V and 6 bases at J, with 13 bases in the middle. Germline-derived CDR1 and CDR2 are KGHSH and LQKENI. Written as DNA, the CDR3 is TGTGCCAGCTCACTATCGGGGGGAGGTCAGCCCCAGCATTTT. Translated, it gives CASSLSGGGQPQHF.

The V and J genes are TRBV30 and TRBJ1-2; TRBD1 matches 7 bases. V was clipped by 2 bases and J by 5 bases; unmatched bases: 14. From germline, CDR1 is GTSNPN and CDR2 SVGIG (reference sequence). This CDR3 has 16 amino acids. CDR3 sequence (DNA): TGTGCCTGGAGTACAGGGGCTGGTGTTCGAGTGTATGGCTACACCTTC. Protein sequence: CAWSTGAGVRVYGYTF.

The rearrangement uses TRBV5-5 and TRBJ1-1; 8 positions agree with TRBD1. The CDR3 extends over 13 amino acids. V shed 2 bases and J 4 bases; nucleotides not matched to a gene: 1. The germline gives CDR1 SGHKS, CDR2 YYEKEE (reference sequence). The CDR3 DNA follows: TGTGCCAGCAGCTTTACAGGGGGCACTGAAGCTTTCTTT. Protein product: CASSFTGGTEAFF.

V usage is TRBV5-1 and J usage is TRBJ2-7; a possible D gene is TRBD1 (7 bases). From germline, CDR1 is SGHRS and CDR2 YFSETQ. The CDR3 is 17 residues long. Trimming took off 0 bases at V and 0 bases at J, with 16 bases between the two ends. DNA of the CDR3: TGCGCCAGCAGCTTGGCCCAGGGGGGACAGAGCTCCTACGAGCAGTACTTC. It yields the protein CASSLAQGGQSSYEQYF.

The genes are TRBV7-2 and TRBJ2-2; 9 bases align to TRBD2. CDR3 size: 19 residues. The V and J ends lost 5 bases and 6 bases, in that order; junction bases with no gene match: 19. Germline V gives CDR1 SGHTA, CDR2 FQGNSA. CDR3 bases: TGTGCCAGCAGCCTCTCGCCGATATCGGCGGGAGGGCCCCCCGGGGAGCTGTTTTTT. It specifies CASSLSPISAGGPPGELFF.

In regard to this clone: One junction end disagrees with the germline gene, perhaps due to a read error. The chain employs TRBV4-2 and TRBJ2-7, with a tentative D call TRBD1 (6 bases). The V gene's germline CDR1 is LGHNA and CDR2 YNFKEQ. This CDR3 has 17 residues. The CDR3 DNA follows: TGTGCCAGCAGCCAAGCCCGGACAGTTCTGAACTCCCACGAGCAGTACTTC. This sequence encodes CASSQARTVLNSHEQYF.

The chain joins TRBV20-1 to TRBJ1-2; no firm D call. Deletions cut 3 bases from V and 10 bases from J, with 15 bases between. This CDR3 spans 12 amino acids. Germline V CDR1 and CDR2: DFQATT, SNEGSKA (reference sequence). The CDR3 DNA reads TGCAGTGCTAGTATTTCAGGCATCATCTACACCTTC. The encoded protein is CSASISGIIYTF.

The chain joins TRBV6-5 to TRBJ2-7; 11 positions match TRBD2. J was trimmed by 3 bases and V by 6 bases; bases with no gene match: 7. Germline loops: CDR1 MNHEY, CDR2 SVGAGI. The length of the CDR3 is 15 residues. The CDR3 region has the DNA TGTGCCAGCAGCCATGAACTAGCGGGGGTCTACGAGCAGTACTTC. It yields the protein CASSHELAGVYEQYF.

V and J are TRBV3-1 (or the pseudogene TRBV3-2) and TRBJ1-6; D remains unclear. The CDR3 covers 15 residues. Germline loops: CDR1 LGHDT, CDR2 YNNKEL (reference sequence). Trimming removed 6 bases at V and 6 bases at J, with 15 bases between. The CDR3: CASSPGEAVNSPLHF. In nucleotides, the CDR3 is TGTGCCAGCAGTCCCGGGGAGGCGGTTAATTCACCCCTCCACTTT.

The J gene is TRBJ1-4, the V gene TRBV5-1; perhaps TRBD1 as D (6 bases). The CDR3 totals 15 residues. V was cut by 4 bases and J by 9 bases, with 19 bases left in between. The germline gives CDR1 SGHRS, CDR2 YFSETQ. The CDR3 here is CASSPQGIGSQKLFF. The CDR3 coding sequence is TGCGCCAGCAGCCCCCAGGGGATTGGGTCTCAAAAACTGTTTTTT.

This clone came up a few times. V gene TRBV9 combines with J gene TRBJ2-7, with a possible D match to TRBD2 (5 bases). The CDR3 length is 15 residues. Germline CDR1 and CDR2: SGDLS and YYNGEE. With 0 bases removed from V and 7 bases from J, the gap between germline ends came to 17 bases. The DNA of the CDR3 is TGTGCCAGCAGCGTAGCCCCGGGATCGGGTGGGGAGCAGTACTTC. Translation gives CASSVAPGSGGEQYF.